This TCR delta chain was retrieved from a study of gamma delta lymphoproliferative disorders and STAT genes. In the study overall: At least 50 ng of genomic DNA went into each LymphoTrack Dx TCRG Assay library. The EuroClonality-NGS protocol was used to prepare delta libraries.

The study, taken as a whole, reports: Controls likely had mixed maturation stages, while leukemic cells were mostly terminal effectors. Low-frequency NGS calls may be less specific, so public or private leukemic clones need confirmation.

CDR3 length equals 20 residues. Germline CDR1 GEAIGNYY, CDR2 EKD. Worth noting for this clone: Its antigen remains unknown. The protein that TCRdb holds for this DNA derives from a much larger clone and differs from the translated DNA at residue 18, which likely indicates a read error; the protein shown here is translated from the DNA.

TCRdb reprocessed the multiplex PCR reads using CATT. The sample records roughly 3,600 delta-chain clones, under 1.2% being singletons. The receptor sequences were amplified from genomic DNA of peripheral blood mononuclear cells. The sample taken for sequencing was blood. The J gene is TRDJ1, the V gene TRDV2; 13 bases align to TRDD3. The sequence was collected from a human donor in good health. The CDR3, as DNA: TGTGCCTGTGACACCGTCGCCGACTGGGGGATACGCGGGGTCACCGATAAACCCATCTTT. Amino acid sequence: CACDTVADWGIRGVTDKPIF.